This T cell receptor (beta chain) comes out of a study of cytomegalovirus exposure and HLA in healthy donors. In the study overall: Among 150 million to 200 million T cells, an earlier analysis found 95 million to 140 million unique TCR beta sequences. Out of around 360 genotyped donors, roughly 83% belonged to the Caucasian-associated ancestry cluster.

CDR1 is MGHRA and CDR2 is YSYEKL in the germline V gene. V lost 4 bases, J lost 9 bases, and 13 bases lay in between. CDR3 length equals 12 residues. This clone occurred a few times. What it binds is unknown. With 60 Vbeta and 13 Jbeta primers, the PCR was carried out. Profiled with immunoSEQ multiplex PCR; TCRdb holds only in-frame clones, not every one. The sample includes about 300,000 clones, just over 85% of them seen just once. General study findings and limits: Later analysis identified several of the most significant clusters that appeared linked to common viral pathogens. Earlier analysis looked at TCR beta V segments, and most were productive about 90% or about 30% of the time.

What was sequenced was PBMCs. V usage is TRBV4-1 and J usage is TRBJ2-7, with D maybe TRBD2 (6 bases). The clonotype comes from a man aged 40-50 years in good health and CMV-seropositive. In nucleotides, the CDR3 is TGCGCCAGCAGCCCCCTGGGGGGTAGGCAGTACTTC. Residues: CASSPLGGRQYF.